This record concerns one TCR beta chain sequence. Its cognate antigen is unknown. This record belongs to a study of cytomegalovirus exposure and HLA in healthy donors. CDR3 size: 14 residues. Germline trimming cut 3 bases from V and 4 bases from J; bases unmatched to any gene: 2. Germline CDR1 is SGHRS and CDR2 is YFSETQ. The PCR made use of 60 Vbeta and 13 Jbeta primers. Assay used: immunoSEQ multiplex PCR; TCRdb lists only in-frame clones, some missing. The sample records around 120,000 clones, around 78% being singletons. Study-wide findings and caveats: A later analysis revealed that TCR association rates differed between HLA loci, peaking at DRB1 and bottoming out at HLA-C.

The TCR comes from a woman aged 25-40 years in good health and CMV-seropositive. Specimen: PBMCs. The chain combines TRBV5-1 with TRBJ2-4, with 9 bases matching TRBD1. In nucleotides, the CDR3 is TGCGCCAGCAGCTCGGACAGGGGTAAAAACATTCAGTACTTC. It is translated as CASSSDRGKNIQYF.